This T cell receptor (beta chain) originates from a study of OX40 agonist ivuxolimab in advanced cancers. With regard to this clone: The antigen remains unidentified.

Blood specimens came from baseline, cycle 4 day 1, and cycle 7 day 1. Overall study findings and caveats: The study found that CD8+ T cells averaged more expanded clones than CD4+. Near-lowest levels of clonal expansion characterized partial responders at 0.1-3.0 mg/kg.

The ends were cut back, 0 bases at V and 3 bases at J, with 7 bases in the middle. Germline CDR1 is SGHRS and CDR2 is YFSETQ. CDR3 length: 14 amino acids. The data were produced by immunoSEQ multiplex PCR, yet TCRdb's version contains in-frame clones alone and is incomplete. The sample consists of more than 15,000 clones, around 80% of them appearing once. The specimen was CD4+ or CD8+ T cells sorted from blood, collected in a trial of the OX40 agonist ivuxolimab. This receptor was identified in an adult with an advanced solid tumor such as melanoma, head and neck, liver or kidney cancer. The rearrangement links TRBV5-1 to TRBJ2-1; perhaps TRBD1 as D (6 bases). The CDR3 is CASSLGTDYNEQFF. CDR3 bases: TGCGCCAGCAGCTTGGGGACAGACTACAATGAGCAGTTCTTC.